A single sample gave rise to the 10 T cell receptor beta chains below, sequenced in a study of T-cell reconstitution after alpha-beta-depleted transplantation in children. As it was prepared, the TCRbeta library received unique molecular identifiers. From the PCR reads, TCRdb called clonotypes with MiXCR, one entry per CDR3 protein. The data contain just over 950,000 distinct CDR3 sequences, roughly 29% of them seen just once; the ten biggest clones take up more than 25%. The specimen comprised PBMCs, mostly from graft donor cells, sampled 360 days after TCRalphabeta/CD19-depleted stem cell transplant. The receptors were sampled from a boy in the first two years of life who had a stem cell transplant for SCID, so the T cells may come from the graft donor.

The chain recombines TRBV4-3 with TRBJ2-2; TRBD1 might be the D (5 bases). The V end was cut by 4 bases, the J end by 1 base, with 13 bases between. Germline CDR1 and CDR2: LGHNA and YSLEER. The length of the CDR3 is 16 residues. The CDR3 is CASSPLLGVNTGELFF. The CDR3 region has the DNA TGCGCCAGCAGCCCCTTATTAGGGGTGAACACCGGGGAGCTGTTTTTT.

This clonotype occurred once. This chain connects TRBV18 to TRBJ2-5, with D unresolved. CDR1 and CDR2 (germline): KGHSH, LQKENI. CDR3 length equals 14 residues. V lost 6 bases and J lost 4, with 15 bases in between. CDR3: CASSERTSRETQYF. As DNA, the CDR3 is TGTGCCAGCTCGGAGAGGACCAGCCGAGAGACCCAGTACTTC.

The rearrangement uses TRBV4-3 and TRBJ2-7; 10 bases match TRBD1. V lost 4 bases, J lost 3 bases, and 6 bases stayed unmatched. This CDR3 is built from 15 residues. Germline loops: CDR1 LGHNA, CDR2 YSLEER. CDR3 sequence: CASSPGQGFSYEQYF. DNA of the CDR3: TGCGCCAGCAGCCCGGGACAGGGGTTTAGCTACGAGCAGTACTTC.

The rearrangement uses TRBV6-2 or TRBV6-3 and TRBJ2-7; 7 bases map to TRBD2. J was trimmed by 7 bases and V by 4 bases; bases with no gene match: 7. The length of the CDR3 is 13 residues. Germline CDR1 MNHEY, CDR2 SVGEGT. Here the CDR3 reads CASSSREAREQYF. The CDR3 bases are TGTGCCAGCAGTTCCCGGGAGGCCAGGGAGCAGTACTTC.

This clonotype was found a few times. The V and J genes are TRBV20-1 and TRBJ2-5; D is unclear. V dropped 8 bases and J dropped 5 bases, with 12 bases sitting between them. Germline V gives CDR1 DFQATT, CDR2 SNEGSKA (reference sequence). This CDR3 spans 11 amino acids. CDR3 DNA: TGCAGTCTCAGCTTTGCGGAGACCCAGTACTTC. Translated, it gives CSLSFAETQYF.

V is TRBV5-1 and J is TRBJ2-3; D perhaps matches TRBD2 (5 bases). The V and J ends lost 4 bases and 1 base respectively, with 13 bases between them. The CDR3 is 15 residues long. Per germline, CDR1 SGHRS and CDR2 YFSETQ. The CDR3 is CASSPTAEGTDTQYF. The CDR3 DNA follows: TGCGCCAGCAGCCCCACGGCGGAGGGCACAGATACGCAGTATTTT. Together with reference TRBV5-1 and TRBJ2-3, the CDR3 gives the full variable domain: KAGVTQTPRYLIKTRGQQVTLSCSPISGHRSVSWYQQTPGQGLQFLFEYFSETQRNKGNFPGRFSGRQFSNSRSEMNVSTLELGDSALYLCASSPTAEGTDTQYFGPGTRLTVL.

The CDR3 bases are TGTGCCAGCGGTCTGGGTGATAATTCACCCCTCCACTTT. This translates into CASGLGDNSPLHF. This chain links TRBV12-3 or TRBV12-4 with TRBJ1-6; D uncertain. V was trimmed by 8 bases and J by 5 bases, leaving 10 bases between them. CDR3 length: 13 amino acids.

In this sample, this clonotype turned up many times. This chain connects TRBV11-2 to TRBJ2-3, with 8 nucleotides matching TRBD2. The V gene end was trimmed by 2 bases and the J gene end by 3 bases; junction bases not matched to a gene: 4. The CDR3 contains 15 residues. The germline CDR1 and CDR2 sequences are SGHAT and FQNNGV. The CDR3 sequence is CASSLRRGETDTQYF. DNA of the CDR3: TGTGCCAGCAGCTTAAGGCGGGGGGAAACAGATACGCAGTATTTT.

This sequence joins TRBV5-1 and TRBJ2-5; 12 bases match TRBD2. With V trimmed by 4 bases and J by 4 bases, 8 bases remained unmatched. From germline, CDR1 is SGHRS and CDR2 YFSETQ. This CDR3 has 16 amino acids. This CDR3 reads CASSPLAGGGPETQYF. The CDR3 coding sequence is TGCGCCAGCAGCCCCCTAGCGGGGGGGGGCCCAGAGACCCAGTACTTC.

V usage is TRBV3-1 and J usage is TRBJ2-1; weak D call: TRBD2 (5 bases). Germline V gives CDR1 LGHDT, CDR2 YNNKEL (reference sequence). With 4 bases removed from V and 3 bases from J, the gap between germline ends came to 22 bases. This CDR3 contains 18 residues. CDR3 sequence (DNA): TGTGCCAGCAGCCTATCCCTCGTAAGAGGGAGCAGCTACAATGAGCAGTTCTTC. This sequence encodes CASSLSLVRGSSYNEQFF.